A few counts support the clone carrying this T cell receptor (beta chain). Its antigen is undetermined. The sample comes from a study of B cell selection in AIRE deficiency. Germline V lookup: CDR1 MNHEY, CDR2 SVGAGI. V lost 4 bases, J lost 5 bases, and 14 bases lay in between. This CDR3 contains 14 residues. In the authors' workflow: Roughly 110,000 patient and 13.4x10^4 healthy donor in-frame TCRbeta sequences came from conventional T cells. TCRdb's table, derived via immunoSEQ multiplex PCR, lists solely in-frame clones and lacks some. That table furnishes V, J and clone size, whereas the DNA furnished D and trimming. The data show around 23,000 clones, with nearly 97% seen just once and 0.24% held by the top ten. Study outcomes and limitations: Roughly 29% of healthy-shared Treg TCRbeta sequences appeared in patient Tconv cells. CDR3s were shorter in shared Treg sequences, reflecting few non-templated nucleotide insertions.

The sorted conventional CD4 T cells were gated as CD4+CD127+. Input material: CD4+CD127+ conventional T cells sorted from PBMCs. The chain uses TRBV6-5 and TRBJ1-2; a possible D gene is TRBD1 (6 bases). This clonotype was obtained from a human donor in good health. CDR3 nucleotides: TGTGCCAGCAGTTTGCCGGGACACCCTTATGGCTACACCTTC. Residues: CASSLPGHPYGYTF.